Shown below are 3 T cell receptor beta chains from a single sample sequenced in a study of OX40 agonist ivuxolimab in advanced cancers. Sequenced by immunoSEQ multiplex PCR; TCRdb stores in-frame clones only, minus some. The repertoire holds over 45,000 clones, with roughly 80% as singletons. The sequencing used CD4+ or CD8+ T cells sorted from blood, collected in a trial of the OX40 agonist ivuxolimab. The origin of the receptors is an adult with an advanced solid tumor such as melanoma, head and neck, liver or kidney cancer.

In nucleotides, the CDR3 is TGTGCCAGCTCACCGACACTAGGGATCGAGCAGTACTTC. It encodes CASSPTLGIEQYF. The chain joins TRBV18 to TRBJ2-7; D might be TRBD2 (5 bases). CDR3 length: 13 amino acids. Per germline, CDR1 KGHSH and CDR2 LQKENI. V was trimmed by 3 bases and J by 6 bases, leaving 12 bases between them. Variable domain in full (rest from reference TRBV18 and TRBJ2-7): NAGVMQNPRHLVRRRGQEARLRCSPMKGHSHVYWYRQLPEEGLKFMVYLQKENIIDESGMPKERFSAEFPKEGPSILRIQQVVRGDSAAYFCASSPTLGIEQYFGPGTRLTVT.

This clone appeared once. V and J are TRBV11-3 and TRBJ2-3; possibly TRBD1 or TRBD2 for D (7 bases each). V lost 6 bases to trimming and J lost 2 bases, with 18 bases between them. This CDR3 has 16 residues. Germline CDR1 SGHNT, CDR2 YENEEA. For the CDR3, the DNA is TGTGCCAGCAGTAAGGGGGGGGACAGATTCACAGATACGCAGTATTTT. Its protein is CASSKGGDRFTDTQYF. Supplemented by reference TRBV11-3 and TRBJ2-3, the full variable domain reads EAGVVQSPRYKIIEKKQPVAFWCNPISGHNTLYWYLQNLGQGPELLIRYENEEAVDDSQLPKDRFSAERLKGVDSTLKIQPAELGDSAVYLCASSKGGDRFTDTQYFGPGTRLTVL.

The V and J genes are TRBV6-1 and TRBJ2-4; 7 bases line up with TRBD2. Germline values: CDR1 MNHNS, CDR2 SASEGT. CDR3 length: 15 residues. Germline trimming cut 0 bases from V and 1 base from J; bases unmatched to any gene: 0. The chain's CDR3 is CASSEAGGAKNIQYF. CDR3 nucleotide sequence: TGTGCCAGCAGTGAAGCCGGGGGGGCCAAAAACATTCAGTACTTC.